This paragraph reports one T cell receptor beta chain. The data originate from a study of cytomegalovirus exposure and HLA in healthy donors. Study summary: Roughly 89 million unique TCR sequences came from HLA-typed donors in an early release.

Per germline, CDR1 MGHRA and CDR2 YSYEKL. Trimming cost V 0 bases and J 3 bases; bases outside gene matches: 15. The CDR3 runs to 19 residues. PCR involved 60 Vbeta and 13 Jbeta primers. Generated by immunoSEQ multiplex PCR, the TCRdb table keeps only in-frame clones and is missing some. The table records about 170,000 clones, less than 90% of them present only once. The sequence was obtained from a woman aged 45-60 years in good health and CMV-seropositive. Sequenced input: PBMCs. This chain joins TRBV4-1 and TRBJ2-5; 8 bases agree with TRBD1. CDR3 sequence (DNA): TGCGCCAGCAGCCAAGATCCCCCCGGCCCGACAGGGGAGGAAGAGACCCAGTACTTC. This codes for CASSQDPPGPTGEEETQYF.